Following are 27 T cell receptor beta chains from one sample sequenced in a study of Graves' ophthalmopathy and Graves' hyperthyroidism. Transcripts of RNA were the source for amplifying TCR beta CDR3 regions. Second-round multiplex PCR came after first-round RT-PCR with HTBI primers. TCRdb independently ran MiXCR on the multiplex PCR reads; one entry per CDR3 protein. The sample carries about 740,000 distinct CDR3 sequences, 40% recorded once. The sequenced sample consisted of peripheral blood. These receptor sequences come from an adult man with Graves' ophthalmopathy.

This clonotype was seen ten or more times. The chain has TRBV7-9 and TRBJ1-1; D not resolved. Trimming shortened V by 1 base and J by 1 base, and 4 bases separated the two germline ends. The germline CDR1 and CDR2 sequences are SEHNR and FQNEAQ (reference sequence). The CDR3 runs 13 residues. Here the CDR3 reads CASSLESNTEAFF. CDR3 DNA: TGTGCCAGCAGCTTAGAATCGAACACTGAAGCTTTCTTT.

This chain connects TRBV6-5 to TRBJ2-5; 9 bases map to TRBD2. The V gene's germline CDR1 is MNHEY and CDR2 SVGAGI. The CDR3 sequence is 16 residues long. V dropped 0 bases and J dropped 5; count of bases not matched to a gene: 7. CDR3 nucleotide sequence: TGTGCCAGCAGTTACTCTTGGCTAGCGGGGACGGAGACCCAGTACTTC. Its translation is CASSYSWLAGTETQYF.

Here the CDR3 reads CASSGTVYGSREQYF. The CDR3 DNA reads TGTGCCAGCAGTGGGACAGTCTATGGCTCGAGGGAGCAGTACTTC. The chain is built from TRBV2 and TRBJ2-7, with a tentative D call TRBD1 (6 bases). Trimming took 4 bases from V and 7 from J, leaving 20 bases between them. CDR3 size: 15 residues. Per germline, CDR1 SNHLY and CDR2 FYNNEI.

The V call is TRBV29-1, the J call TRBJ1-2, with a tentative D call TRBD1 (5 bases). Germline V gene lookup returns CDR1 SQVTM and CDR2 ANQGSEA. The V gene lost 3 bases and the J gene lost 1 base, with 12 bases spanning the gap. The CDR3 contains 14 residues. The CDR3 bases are TGCAGCGTTGATGAGCAGGGCTTTAACTATGGCTACACCTTC. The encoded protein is CSVDEQGFNYGYTF.

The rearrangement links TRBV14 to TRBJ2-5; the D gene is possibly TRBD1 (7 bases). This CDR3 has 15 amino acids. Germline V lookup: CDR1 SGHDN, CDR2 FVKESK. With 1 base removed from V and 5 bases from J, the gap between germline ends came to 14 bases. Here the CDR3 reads CASSQGEGGGETQYF. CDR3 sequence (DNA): TGTGCCAGCAGCCAAGGTGAAGGAGGGGGCGAGACCCAGTACTTC.

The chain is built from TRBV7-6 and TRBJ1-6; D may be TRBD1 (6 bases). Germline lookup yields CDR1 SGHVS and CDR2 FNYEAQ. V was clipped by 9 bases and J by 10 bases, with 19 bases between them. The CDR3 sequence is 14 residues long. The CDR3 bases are TGTGCCAGACAGGGCGCCTTCGGAGAATCACCCCTCCACTTT. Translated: CARQGAFGESPLHF.

The CDR3, as DNA: TGTGCCACCAGCAATTTCCGGGGGACTTACGAGCAGTACTTC. Translating it yields CATSNFRGTYEQYF. The chain joins TRBV15 to TRBJ2-7; D perhaps matches TRBD2 (6 bases). Germline CDR1 reads LNHNV; CDR2 reads YYDKDF (reference sequence). Trimming left V 4 bases short and J 4 bases short, with 14 bases between. The CDR3 consists of 14 residues.

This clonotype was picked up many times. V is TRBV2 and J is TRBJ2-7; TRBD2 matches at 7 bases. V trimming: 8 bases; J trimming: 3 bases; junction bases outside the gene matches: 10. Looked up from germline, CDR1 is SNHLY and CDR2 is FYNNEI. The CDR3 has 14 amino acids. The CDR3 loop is CASRRNPGGYEQYF. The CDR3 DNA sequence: TGTGCCAGCCGTCGAAATCCGGGGGGCTACGAGCAGTACTTC.

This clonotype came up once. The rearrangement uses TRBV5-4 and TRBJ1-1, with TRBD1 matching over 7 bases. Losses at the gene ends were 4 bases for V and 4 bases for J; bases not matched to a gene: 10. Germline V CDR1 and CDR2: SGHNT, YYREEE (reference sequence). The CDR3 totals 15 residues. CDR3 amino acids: CASSPLGGQVTEAFF. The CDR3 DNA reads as TGTGCCAGCAGCCCCCTGGGAGGACAGGTCACTGAAGCTTTCTTT.

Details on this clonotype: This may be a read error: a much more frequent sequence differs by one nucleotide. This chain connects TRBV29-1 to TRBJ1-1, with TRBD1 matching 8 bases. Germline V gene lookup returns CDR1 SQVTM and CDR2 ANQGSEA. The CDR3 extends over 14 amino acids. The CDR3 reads CSVEDRGPRTEAVF. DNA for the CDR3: TGCAGCGTTGAAGACAGGGGGCCGCGGACTGAAGCTGTCTTT. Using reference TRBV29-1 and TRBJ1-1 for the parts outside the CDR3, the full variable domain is SAVISQKPSRDICQRGTSLTIQCQVDSQVTMMFWYRQQPGQSLTLIATANQGSEATYESGFVIDKFPISRPNLTFSTLTVSNMSPEDSSIYLCSVEDRGPRTEAVFGQGTRLTVV.

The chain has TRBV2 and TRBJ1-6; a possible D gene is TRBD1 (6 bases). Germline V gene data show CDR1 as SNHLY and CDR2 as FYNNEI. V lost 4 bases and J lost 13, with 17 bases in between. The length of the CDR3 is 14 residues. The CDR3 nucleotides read TGTGCCAGCAGTGTACAGGGATGGGGTCAGCCCCTCCACTTT. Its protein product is CASSVQGWGQPLHF.

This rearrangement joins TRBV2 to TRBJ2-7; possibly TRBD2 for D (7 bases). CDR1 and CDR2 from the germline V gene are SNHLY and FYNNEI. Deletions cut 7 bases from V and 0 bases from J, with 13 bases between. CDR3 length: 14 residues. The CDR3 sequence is CASTERGASYEQYF. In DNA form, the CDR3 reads TGTGCCAGCACCGAACGGGGGGCCTCCTACGAGCAGTACTTC.

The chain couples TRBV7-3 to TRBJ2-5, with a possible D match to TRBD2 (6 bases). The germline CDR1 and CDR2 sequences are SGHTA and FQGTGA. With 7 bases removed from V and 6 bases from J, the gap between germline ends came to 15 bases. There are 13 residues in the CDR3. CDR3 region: CASTLAGMKTQYF. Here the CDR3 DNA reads TGTGCCAGCACTTTGGCGGGGATGAAGACCCAGTACTTC.

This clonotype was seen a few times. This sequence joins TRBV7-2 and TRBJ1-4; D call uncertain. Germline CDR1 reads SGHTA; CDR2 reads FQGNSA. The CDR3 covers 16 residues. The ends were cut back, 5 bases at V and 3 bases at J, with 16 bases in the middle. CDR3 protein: CASSPTHPAANEKLFF. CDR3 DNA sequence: TGTGCCAGCAGCCCTACACATCCGGCGGCTAATGAAAAACTGTTTTTT. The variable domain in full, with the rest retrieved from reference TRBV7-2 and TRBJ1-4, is GAGVSQSPSNKVTEKGKDVELRCDPISGHTALYWYRQSLGQGLEFLIYFQGNSAPDKSGLPSDRFSAERTGGSVSTLTIQRTQQEDSAVYLCASSPTHPAANEKLFFGSGTQLSVL.

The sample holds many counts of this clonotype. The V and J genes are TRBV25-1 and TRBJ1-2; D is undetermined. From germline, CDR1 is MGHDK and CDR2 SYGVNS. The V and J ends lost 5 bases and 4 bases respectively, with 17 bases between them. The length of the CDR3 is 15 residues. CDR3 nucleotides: TGTGCCAGCAGTTTTAATTCACTGGACTTCTATGGCTACACCTTC. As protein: CASSFNSLDFYGYTF.

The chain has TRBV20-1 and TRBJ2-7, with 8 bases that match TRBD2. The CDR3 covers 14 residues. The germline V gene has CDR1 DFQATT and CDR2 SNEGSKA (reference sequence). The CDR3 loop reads CSSGPSGLAYEQYF. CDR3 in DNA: TGCAGCTCGGGGCCTAGCGGGTTGGCCTACGAGCAGTACTTC.

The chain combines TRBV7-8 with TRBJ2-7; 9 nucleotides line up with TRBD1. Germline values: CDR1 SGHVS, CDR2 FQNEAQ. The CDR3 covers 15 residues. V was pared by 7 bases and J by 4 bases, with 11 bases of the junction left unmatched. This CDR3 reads CASTQLGQGLYEQYF. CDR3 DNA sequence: TGTGCCAGCACCCAATTGGGACAGGGATTATACGAGCAGTACTTC.

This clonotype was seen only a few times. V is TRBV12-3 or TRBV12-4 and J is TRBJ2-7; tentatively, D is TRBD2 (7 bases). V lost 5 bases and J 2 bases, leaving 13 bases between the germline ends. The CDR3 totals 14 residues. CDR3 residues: CASSIGGGAYEQYF. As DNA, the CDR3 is TGTGCCAGCAGTATTGGAGGGGGGGCCTACGAGCAGTACTTC.

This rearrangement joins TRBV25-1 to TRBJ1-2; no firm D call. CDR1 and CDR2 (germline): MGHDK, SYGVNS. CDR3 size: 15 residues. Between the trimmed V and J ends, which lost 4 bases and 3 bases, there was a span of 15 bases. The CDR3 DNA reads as TGTGCCAGCAGTGCTAGGACTCCCGGGGACTATGGCTACACCTTC. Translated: CASSARTPGDYGYTF.

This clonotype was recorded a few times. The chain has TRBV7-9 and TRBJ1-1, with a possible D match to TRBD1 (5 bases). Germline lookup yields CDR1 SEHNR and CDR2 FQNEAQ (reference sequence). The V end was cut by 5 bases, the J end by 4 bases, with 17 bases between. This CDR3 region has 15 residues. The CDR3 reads CASSPPARVGTEAFF. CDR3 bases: TGTGCCAGCAGCCCACCCGCCAGGGTCGGCACTGAAGCTTTCTTT.

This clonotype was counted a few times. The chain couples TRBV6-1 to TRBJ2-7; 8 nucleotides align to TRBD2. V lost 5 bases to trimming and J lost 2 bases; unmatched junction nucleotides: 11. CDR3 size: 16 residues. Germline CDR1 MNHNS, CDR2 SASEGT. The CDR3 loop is CASSPLGSGMPYEQYF. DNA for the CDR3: TGTGCCAGCAGTCCCCTTGGTAGCGGGATGCCCTACGAGCAGTACTTC.

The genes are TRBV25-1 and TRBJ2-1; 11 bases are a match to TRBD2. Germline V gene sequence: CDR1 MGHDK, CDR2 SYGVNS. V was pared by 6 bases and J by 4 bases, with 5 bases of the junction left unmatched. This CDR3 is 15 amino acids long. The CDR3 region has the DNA TGTGCCAGCAGCCCGGGACTAGCGGTTTACAATGAGCAGTTCTTC. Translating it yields CASSPGLAVYNEQFF.

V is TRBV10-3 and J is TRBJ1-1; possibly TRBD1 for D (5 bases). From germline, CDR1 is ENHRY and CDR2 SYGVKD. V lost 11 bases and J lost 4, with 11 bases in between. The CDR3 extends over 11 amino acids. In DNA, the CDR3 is TGTGCCGCCAGGGCGACCACTGAAGCTTTCTTT. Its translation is CAARATTEAFF.

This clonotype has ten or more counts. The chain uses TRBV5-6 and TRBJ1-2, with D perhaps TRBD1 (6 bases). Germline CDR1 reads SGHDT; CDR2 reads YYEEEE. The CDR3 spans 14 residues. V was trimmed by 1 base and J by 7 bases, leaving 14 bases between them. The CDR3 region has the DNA TGTGCCAGCAGCTTGTTGTCCCAGGGGAGTGGCTACACCTTC. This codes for CASSLLSQGSGYTF.

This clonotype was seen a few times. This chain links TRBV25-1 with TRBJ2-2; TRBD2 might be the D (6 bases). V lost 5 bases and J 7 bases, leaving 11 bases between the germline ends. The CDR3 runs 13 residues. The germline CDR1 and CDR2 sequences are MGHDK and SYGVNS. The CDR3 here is CASSYGTLGELFF. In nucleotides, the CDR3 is TGTGCCAGCAGTTACGGGACTCTCGGGGAGCTGTTTTTT. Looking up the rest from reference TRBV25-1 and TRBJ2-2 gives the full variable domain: EADIYQTPRYLVIGTGKKITLECSQTMGHDKMYWYQQDPGMELHLIHYSYGVNSTEKGDLSSESTVSRIRTEHFPLTLESARPSHTSQYLCASSYGTLGELFFGEGSRLTVL.

The CDR3 DNA sequence: TGTGCCAGTAGCGACAGGGGCCGGAAGTCCCCTACCGTGGACCTCCACTTT. Its translation is CASSDRGRKSPTVDLHF. This chain joins TRBV19 and TRBJ1-6; 8 nucleotides line up with TRBD1. The germline CDR1 and CDR2 sequences are LNHDA and SQIVND (reference sequence). V lost 6 bases and J lost 15; bases outside the gene matches: 22. The CDR3 loop spans 17 amino acids.

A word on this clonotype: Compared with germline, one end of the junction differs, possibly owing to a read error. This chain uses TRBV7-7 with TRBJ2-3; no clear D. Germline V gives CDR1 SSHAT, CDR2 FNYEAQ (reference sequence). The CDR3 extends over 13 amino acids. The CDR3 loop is CASSSSGTDTQYF. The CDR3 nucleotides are TGTGCTAGCAGCTCATCAGGCACAGATACGCAGTATTTT.